The 2 T cell receptor beta chains below were found in one sample sequenced in a study of cytomegalovirus exposure and HLA in healthy donors. Assay used: immunoSEQ multiplex PCR; TCRdb lists only in-frame clones, some missing. The sample contains some 150,000 clones, around nine tenths of which appear only once. The sequencing sample was made of PBMCs. The receptor set was obtained from a woman in her 30s in good health and CMV-seronegative.

This clone appeared once. The chain carries TRBV7-9 and TRBJ2-2; weak D call: TRBD2 (6 bases). Trimming took 7 bases from V and 4 from J, leaving 10 bases between them. The germline CDR1 and CDR2 sequences are SEHNR and FQNEAQ (reference sequence). The CDR3 loop spans 13 amino acids. In DNA form, the CDR3 reads TGTGCCAGCACCAATAGCGGCACCGGGGAGCTGTTTTTT. This sequence encodes CASTNSGTGELFF.

This chain joins TRBV2 and TRBJ1-2, with a tentative D call TRBD1 (6 bases). Germline V gene data show CDR1 as SNHLY and CDR2 as FYNNEI. Trimming removed 7 bases from V and 2 bases from J, with 23 bases in between. The length of the CDR3 is 17 residues. DNA of the CDR3: TGTGCCAGCACTTCCGAGACAGGTGGTTTAGGAAACTATGGCTACACCTTC. Translating it yields CASTSETGGLGNYGYTF.